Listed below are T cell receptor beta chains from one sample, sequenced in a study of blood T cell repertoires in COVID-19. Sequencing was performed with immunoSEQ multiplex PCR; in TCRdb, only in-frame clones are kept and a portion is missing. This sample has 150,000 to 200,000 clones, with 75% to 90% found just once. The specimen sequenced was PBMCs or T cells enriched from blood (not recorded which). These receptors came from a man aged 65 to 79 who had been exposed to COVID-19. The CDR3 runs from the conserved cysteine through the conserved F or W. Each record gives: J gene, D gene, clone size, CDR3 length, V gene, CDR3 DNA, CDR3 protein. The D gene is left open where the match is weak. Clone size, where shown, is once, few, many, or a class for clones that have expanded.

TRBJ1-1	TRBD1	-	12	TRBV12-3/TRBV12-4	TGTGCCAGCAGTAGGACAGGGTTACGAGCTTTCTTT	CASSRTGLRAFF
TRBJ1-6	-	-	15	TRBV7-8	TGTGCCAGCAGCTTAGCGAGTAGTGCCGATTCACCCCTCCACTTT	CASSLASSADSPLHF
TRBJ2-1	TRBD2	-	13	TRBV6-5	TGTGCCAGCAGCTCCGGGACTAGCAATGAGCAGTTCTTC	CASSSGTSNEQFF
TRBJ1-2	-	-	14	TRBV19	TGTGCCAGTAGTACAGGGGCGTCGTCCTATGGCTACACCTTC	CASSTGASSYGYTF
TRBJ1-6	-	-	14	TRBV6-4	TGTGCCAGCAGTGAGGACACGCACCATTCACCCCTCCACTTT	CASSEDTHHSPLHF
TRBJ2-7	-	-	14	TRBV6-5	TGTGCCAGCAGTTACACAGCGGGTTCCTACGAGCAGTACTTC	CASSYTAGSYEQYF
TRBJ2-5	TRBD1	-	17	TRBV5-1	TGCGCCAGCAGCCCACAACCCGGGACAGGGCTCCAAGAGACCCAGTACTTC	CASSPQPGTGLQETQYF
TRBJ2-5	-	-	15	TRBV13	TGTGCCAGCAGCAAAGGGGCCCAGAAAGAAGAGACCCAGTACTTC	CASSKGAQKEETQYF
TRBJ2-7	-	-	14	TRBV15	TGTGCCACCAGCAGAGGACCTAGGGGTATGGAGCAGTACTTC	CATSRGPRGMEQYF
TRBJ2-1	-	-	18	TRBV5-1	TGCGCCAGCAGCTTGGCCGACCCAATGGGCCCCAGGAAGGATGAGCAGTTCTTC	CASSLADPMGPRKDEQFF
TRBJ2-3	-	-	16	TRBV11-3	TGTGCCAGCAGCTTAGGGAGGAGGGAGGCTGCAGATACGCAGTATTTT	CASSLGRREAADTQYF
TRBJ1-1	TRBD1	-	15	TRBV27	TGTGCCAGCAGTTTCTCCAACAGGGGGCGGACTGAAGCTTTCTTT	CASSFSNRGRTEAFF
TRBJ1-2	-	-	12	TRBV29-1	TGCAGCGTCACACAGGGAGACTATGGCTACACCTTC	CSVTQGDYGYTF
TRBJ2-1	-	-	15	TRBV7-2	TGTGCCAGCAGTCTTCTAACCGTTCTATACAATGAGCAGTTCTTC	CASSLLTVLYNEQFF
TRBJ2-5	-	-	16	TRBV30	TGTGCCTGGACGTTAGATTATTCGGGAGTGAAGGAGACCCAGTACTTC	CAWTLDYSGVKETQYF
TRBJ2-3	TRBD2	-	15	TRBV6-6	TGTGCCAGCCAGGCGGCGGGGGGGCCCCCAGATACGCAGTATTTT	CASQAAGGPPDTQYF
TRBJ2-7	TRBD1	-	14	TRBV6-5	TGTGCCAGCACTCCGACAGGGTTCTCCTACGAGCAGTACTTC	CASTPTGFSYEQYF
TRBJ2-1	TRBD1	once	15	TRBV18	TGTGCCAGCTCACCAGGGACAGGGGCTCGCAATGAGCAGTTCTTC	CASSPGTGARNEQFF
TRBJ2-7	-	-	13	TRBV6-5	TGTGCCAGCAGTTCAGACAGGCGAGGCGAGCAGTACTTC	CASSSDRRGEQYF
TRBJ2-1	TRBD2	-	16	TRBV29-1	TGCAGCGTTGATCGGATAGCGGGAGGGCCGGGGGATGAGCAGTTCTTC	CSVDRIAGGPGDEQFF
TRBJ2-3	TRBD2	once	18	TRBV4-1	TGCGCCAGCAGCCAATCTCCTAGCGGGAGCCTTCGCACAGATACGCAGTATTTT	CASSQSPSGSLRTDTQYF
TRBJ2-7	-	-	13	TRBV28	TGTGCCAGCAGTTTAGCGATCCTCTACGAGCAGTACTTC	CASSLAILYEQYF
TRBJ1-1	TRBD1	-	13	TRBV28	TGTGCCAGCAGGTCGGGACAGATTACTGAAGCTTTCTTT	CASRSGQITEAFF
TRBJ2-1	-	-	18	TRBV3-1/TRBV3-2	TGTGCCAGCAGCCAAGGGGGGGTGGGGCTCAGCTCCTACAATGAGCAGTTCTTC	CASSQGGVGLSSYNEQFF
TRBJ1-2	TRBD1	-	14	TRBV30	TGTGCCTGGAGTTCCGGACAGGGGAACTATGGCTACACCTTC	CAWSSGQGNYGYTF
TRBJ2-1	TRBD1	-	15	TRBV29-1	TGCAGCGTTGAGGGGACAGACAGCTCCTACAATGAGCAGTTCTTC	CSVEGTDSSYNEQFF